This TCR beta chain was retrieved from a study of blood T cell repertoires in COVID-19. V dropped 5 bases and J dropped 1 base, with 14 bases sitting between them. This CDR3 has 15 residues. Per germline, CDR1 SGHVS and CDR2 FQNEAQ. The table came from immunoSEQ multiplex PCR; TCRdb's copy has only in-frame clones and leaves some out. Of approximately 180,000 clones detected, approximately 92% appear once; the ten largest clones hold under 3%. The chain has TRBV7-8 and TRBJ2-5, with TRBD1 as a possible D gene (6 bases). The sample consisted of PBMCs or T cells enriched from blood (not recorded which). The receptor was derived from a woman in her thirties or forties with acute COVID-19. CDR3 coding DNA: TGTGCCAGCAGCCCCAGGACAGCCCTCCAAGAGACCCAGTACTTC. It is translated as CASSPRTALQETQYF.